The 30 T cell receptor beta chains presented below share a single source sample, sequenced in a study of graft-versus-host responses after intestinal transplantation. Generated by immunoSEQ multiplex PCR, the TCRdb table keeps only in-frame clones and is missing some. The data show 90,000 to 130,000 clones, about 92% seen once. Which antigens these TCRs recognize remains unknown. The sample in question was unstimulated CD8+ T cells sorted from spleen or lymph node cells, obtained before transplant. The source is a human donor who was the organ donor for an intestinal transplant.

The genes are TRBV27 and TRBJ2-2; 9 bases line up with TRBD2. The CDR3 has 17 residues. With V trimmed by 6 bases and J by 2 bases, 10 bases remained unmatched. Germline loops: CDR1 MNHEY, CDR2 SMNVEV (reference sequence). The CDR3 nucleotides are TGTGCCAGCAGCCTCCTCGTGGGACTAGCCAACACCGGGGAGCTGTTTTTT. Translation gives CASSLLVGLANTGELFF.

The rearrangement joins TRBV16 to TRBJ2-3; D is uncertain. CDR3 length: 15 residues. V lost 4 bases, J lost 0 bases, and 11 bases lay in between. In germline, CDR1 is KGHSY, CDR2 FQNENV. In DNA form, the CDR3 reads TGTGCCAGCAGCCCTGAACAGCCTAGCACAGATACGCAGTATTTT. Amino acid sequence: CASSPEQPSTDTQYF.

V gene TRBV5-6 combines with J gene TRBJ1-2; D is uncertain. Germline V lookup: CDR1 SGHDT, CDR2 YYEEEE. Trimming pared 0 bases from V and 0 bases from J, leaving 12 bases between. There are 16 residues in the CDR3. In DNA form, the CDR3 reads TGTGCCAGCAGCTTGGCTATCCAGGCCCCTAACTATGGCTACACCTTC. Translation: CASSLAIQAPNYGYTF.

The genes are TRBV7-9 and TRBJ1-1, with no clear D. CDR3 length: 11 amino acids. The V end was cut by 5 bases, the J end by 7 bases, with 8 bases between. CDR1 is SEHNR and CDR2 is FQNEAQ in the germline V gene (reference sequence). CDR3 DNA: TGTGCCAGCAGCCCCGGTGGTGAAGCTTTCTTT. Translating it yields CASSPGGEAFF.

The chain employs TRBV21-1 and TRBJ2-2; the table names TRBD2, a call not compared with the DNA. TRBV21-1 represents a pseudogene. This CDR3 has 16 residues. The CDR3 is CASSRLAGGRTGELFF. As DNA, the CDR3 is TGTGCCAGCAGCCGACTAGCGGGAGGGCGTACCGGGGAGCTGTTTTTT.

This sequence joins TRBV28 and TRBJ2-5; D is possibly TRBD2 (6 bases). The end of the DNA fits TRBJ2-7 better, so the J call may be wrong. This CDR3 region has 14 residues. The germline gives CDR1 MDHEN, CDR2 SYDVKM. CDR3 residues: CASRWGESPYEQYF. DNA for the CDR3: TGTGCCAGCAGGTGGGGGGAGTCCCCCTACGAGCAGTACTTC.

This clone was found once. The rearrangement joins TRBV6-6 to TRBJ1-2; no clear D gene. This CDR3 spans 14 amino acids. Trimming stripped 8 bases from V and 2 bases from J, with 15 bases between. CDR1 is MNHNY and CDR2 is SVGAGI in the germline V gene (reference sequence). CDR3 coding DNA: TGTGCCAGCCTCCCCACAGTCAACAACTATGGCTACACCTTC. It specifies CASLPTVNNYGYTF.

DNA of the CDR3: TGCGCCAGCAGCTTTGGTGTAGATAGCAATGAGCAGTTCTTC. Residues: CASSFGVDSNEQFF. The chain recombines TRBV5-1 with TRBJ2-1; D is ambiguous. The CDR3 consists of 14 residues. Germline CDR1 reads SGHRS; CDR2 reads YFSETQ. Trimming removed 2 bases at V and 6 bases at J, with 12 bases between.

The rearrangement links TRBV7-9 to TRBJ2-5, with TRBD1 identical over 7 bases. CDR3 size: 17 residues. CDR1 and CDR2 (germline): SEHNR, FQNEAQ (reference sequence). V was clipped by 3 bases and J by 5 bases; unmatched bases: 15. The CDR3 DNA reads TGTGCCAGCAGCTTCTTACACTTCCGGGACAGTTCGGAGACCCAGTACTTC. Its translation: CASSFLHFRDSSETQYF. Full variable domain (remainder filled in from reference TRBV7-9 and TRBJ2-5): DTGVSQNPRHKITKRGQNVTFRCDPISEHNRLYWYRQTLGQGPEFLTYFQNEAQLEKSRLLSDRFSAERPKGSFSTLEIQRTEQGDSAMYLCASSFLHFRDSSETQYFGPGTRLLVL.

The genes are TRBV9 and TRBJ2-3; tentatively, D is TRBD1 or TRBD2 (6 bases each). Per germline, CDR1 SGDLS and CDR2 YYNGEE. V was cut by 4 bases and J by 1 base, with 10 bases left in between. The length of the CDR3 is 14 residues. The CDR3 protein is CASSSGAGTDTQYF. The DNA for the CDR3 is TGTGCCAGCAGCTCGGGGGCGGGCACAGATACGCAGTATTTT.

This chain joins TRBV19 and TRBJ1-2; D is uncertain. The ends were cut back, 2 bases at V and 3 bases at J, with 4 bases in the middle. Germline V gene sequence: CDR1 LNHDA, CDR2 SQIVND (reference sequence). The CDR3 loop spans 12 amino acids. The CDR3 here is CASSISYYGYTF. In DNA, the CDR3 is TGTGCCAGTAGTATAAGTTACTATGGCTACACCTTC.

The rearrangement joins TRBV19 to TRBJ1-4; 9 bases are shared with TRBD1. The CDR3 loop spans 14 amino acids. Germline lookup yields CDR1 LNHDA and CDR2 SQIVND (reference sequence). V lost 7 bases to trimming and J lost 6 bases; unmatched junction nucleotides: 6. The CDR3 nucleotides read TGTGCCAGTAATTCGGACAGGGGAGATGAAAAACTGTTTTTT. Translation: CASNSDRGDEKLFF.

In its sample, this clone was seen once. The chain carries TRBV29-1 and TRBJ1-1; D remains ambiguous. Germline values: CDR1 SQVTM, CDR2 ANQGSEA. V lost 5 bases to trimming and J lost 4 bases, with 11 bases between them. This CDR3 is 12 amino acids long. The CDR3 sequence is CSVFDGSTEAFF. The DNA for the CDR3 is TGCAGCGTTTTCGACGGAAGCACTGAAGCTTTCTTT.

This chain uses TRBV27 with TRBJ2-7, with D tentatively TRBD1 or TRBD2 (6 bases each). This CDR3 region has 13 residues. CDR1 and CDR2 (germline): MNHEY, SMNVEV (reference sequence). V lost 8 bases and J lost 3, with 14 bases in between. The CDR3 protein is CASARKGGYEQYF. The DNA for the CDR3 is TGTGCCAGCGCCAGGAAGGGGGGCTACGAGCAGTACTTC.

The genes are TRBV7-8 and TRBJ1-1; no reliable D call. V lost 3 bases and J 1 base, leaving 6 bases between the germline ends. In germline, CDR1 is SGHVS, CDR2 FQNEAQ. This CDR3 has 13 amino acids. The CDR3 is CASSFRENTEAFF. The CDR3 nucleotides are TGTGCCAGCAGCTTCAGAGAGAACACTGAAGCTTTCTTT.

The chain recombines TRBV4-1 with TRBJ2-7; the match to TRBD2 covers 12 bases. The CDR3 is 14 residues long. Looked up from germline, CDR1 is MGHRA and CDR2 is YSYEKL. The ends lost 4 bases at V and 4 bases at J; junction bases unmatched: 2. Here the CDR3 reads CASSPGLAGYEQYF. The CDR3 DNA follows: TGCGCCAGCAGCCCCGGACTAGCGGGGTACGAGCAGTACTTC.

Only one count was recorded for this clone. This chain joins TRBV29-1 and TRBJ1-4, with unresolved D. CDR1 and CDR2 (germline): SQVTM, ANQGSEA. Trimming left V 5 bases short and J 5 bases short, with 6 bases between. This CDR3 comprises 11 residues. The CDR3 is CSVTKNEKLFF. CDR3 DNA sequence: TGCAGCGTTACAAAAAATGAAAAACTGTTTTTT.

The chain has TRBV7-2 and TRBJ2-1; the match to TRBD2 covers 12 bases. Looked up from germline, CDR1 is SGHTA and CDR2 is FQGNSA. V was pared by 1 base and J by 3 bases, with 7 bases of the junction left unmatched. This CDR3 contains 18 residues. In nucleotides, the CDR3 is TGTGCCAGCAGCTTAGTGTTACTAGCGGGGGGAAACTACAATGAGCAGTTCTTC. Protein: CASSLVLLAGGNYNEQFF.

CDR3 loop: CASSPRTGHYEQYF. CDR3 nucleotide sequence: TGTGCCAGCAGCCCCCGGACAGGACACTACGAGCAGTACTTC. The genes are TRBV13 and TRBJ2-5; TRBD1 agrees at 7 bases. The J call is in doubt because the DNA end fits TRBJ2-7 better. This CDR3 spans 14 amino acids. The germline CDR1 and CDR2 sequences are PRHDT and FYEKMQ (reference sequence).

The chain has TRBV4-1 and TRBJ2-7; the D is unclear. V was cut by 4 bases and J by 7 bases, with 23 bases left in between. There are 16 residues in the CDR3. CDR1 MGHRA and CDR2 YSYEKL come from the germline V gene. The CDR3 spells CASSPAGRERGGEQYF. The CDR3 nucleotides are TGCGCCAGCAGCCCCGCCGGACGCGAGCGCGGTGGAGAGCAGTACTTC.

The chain couples TRBV11-2 to TRBJ2-7; possibly TRBD2 for D (5 bases). This CDR3 has 13 amino acids. Trimming removed 5 bases from V and 2 bases from J, with 10 bases in between. Looked up from germline, CDR1 is SGHAT and CDR2 is FQNNGV. The CDR3 loop is CASSLSVAYEQYF. The CDR3 DNA is TGTGCCAGCAGCCTTAGCGTAGCCTACGAGCAGTACTTC.

Here the CDR3 reads CASSLWDEQYF. In nucleotides, the CDR3 is TGTGCCAGCAGTTTATGGGACGAGCAGTACTTC. The chain is built from TRBV28 and TRBJ2-5; D gene unclear. Gene TRBJ2-7 matches the end of the DNA better, so the J call may be wrong. CDR3 length: 11 residues. Germline lookup yields CDR1 MDHEN and CDR2 SYDVKM.

The chain employs TRBV7-9 and TRBJ1-1; TRBD1 is a possible D gene (6 bases). V was trimmed by 0 bases and J by 3 bases, leaving 11 bases between them. CDR1 and CDR2 (germline): SEHNR, FQNEAQ (reference sequence). CDR3 length: 15 residues. The CDR3: CASSLAQGRDTEAFF. CDR3 coding DNA: TGTGCCAGCAGCTTAGCTCAGGGGCGGGACACTGAAGCTTTCTTT.

This clone has just one count. This chain links TRBV9 with TRBJ1-5; tentative D call: TRBD1 (5 bases). This CDR3 region has 14 residues. Trimming stripped 0 bases from V and 7 bases from J, with 11 bases between. Germline CDR1 is SGDLS and CDR2 is YYNGEE. As DNA, the CDR3 is TGTGCCAGCAGCGTAGCGGGGGGGAGCCAGCCCCAGCATTTT. Protein product: CASSVAGGSQPQHF.

J is TRBJ2-2 and V is TRBV30; 7 nucleotides align to TRBD1. Trimming removed 2 bases from V and 4 bases from J; junction bases left unmatched: 4. The CDR3 has 14 amino acids. Germline V gene lookup returns CDR1 GTSNPN and CDR2 SVGIG (reference sequence). CDR3 sequence reads: CAWSRGQPTGELFF. The CDR3 DNA follows: TGTGCCTGGAGTAGGGGGCAGCCCACCGGGGAGCTGTTTTTT.

V is TRBV12-5 and J is TRBJ2-5, with a possible D match to TRBD1 (5 bases). Germline CDR1 reads LGHNT; CDR2 reads FRNRAP. Trimming pared 1 base from V and 4 bases from J, leaving 7 bases between. CDR3 length equals 13 residues. The CDR3 DNA reads as TGTGCTAGTGGTTTGGGGGGCGCAGAGACCCAGTACTTC. Its translation: CASGLGGAETQYF.

The table lists this clone with a count of one. The rearrangement joins TRBV27 to TRBJ2-3; D not certain. V was trimmed by 2 bases and J by 2 bases, leaving 8 bases between them. CDR1 and CDR2 from the germline V gene are MNHEY and SMNVEV (reference sequence). This CDR3 comprises 14 residues. The CDR3 protein is CASSLGPPTDTQYF. In nucleotides, the CDR3 is TGTGCCAGCAGTTTAGGGCCCCCCACAGATACGCAGTATTTT.

Worth noting for this clone: In the same sample, other DNA sequences code for this CDR3. This sequence joins TRBV30 and TRBJ2-7, with a possible D match to TRBD2 (6 bases). Per the germline V gene, CDR1 is GTSNPN and CDR2 is SVGIG (reference sequence). The CDR3 has 14 residues. Trimming removed 0 bases at V and 1 base at J, with 10 bases between. The CDR3 DNA reads TGTGCCTGGAGTGTTTTAGCGGATTCCTACGAGCAGTACTTC. Its translation: CAWSVLADSYEQYF.

The chain is built from TRBV27 and TRBJ1-1; tentatively, D is TRBD1 (5 bases). CDR1 and CDR2 from the germline V gene are MNHEY and SMNVEV (reference sequence). There are 17 residues in the CDR3. Trimming removed 5 bases at V and 4 bases at J, with 23 bases between. CDR3: CASSPWTFLGVFTEAFF. The DNA of the CDR3 is TGTGCCAGCAGTCCATGGACCTTTCTGGGGGTATTCACTGAAGCTTTCTTT.

The chain uses TRBV10-3 and TRBJ1-2; tentatively, D is TRBD1 (6 bases). V was shortened by 7 bases and J by 7 bases, with 22 bases between the two germline ends. Germline V gene lookup returns CDR1 ENHRY and CDR2 SYGVKD. This CDR3 contains 15 residues. CDR3 residues: CAITLPRRGVRGYTF. For the CDR3, the DNA is TGTGCCATCACCCTGCCAAGGAGGGGGGTGCGTGGCTACACCTTC.